The TCR beta chain under discussion was sequenced for a study of blood T cell repertoires in COVID-19. As for the study in general: In each case, the material was cDNA or gDNA derived from T cells, B-cell-depleted T cells, or PBMCs.

This CDR3 has 15 residues. Germline lookup yields CDR1 MNHEY and CDR2 SMNVEV (reference sequence). Trimming left V 6 bases short and J 3 bases short, with 16 bases between. Per the study methods: Reference gene primer amplification gave nucleated cell count estimates. TCRdb keeps only in-frame clones here, not all; method: immunoSEQ multiplex PCR. That table gives V, J and clone size, and the DNA gave D and trimming. This table has approximately 300,000 clones, around 86% appearing once. This receptor was obtained from a man aged 45-65 years with active or convalescent COVID-19. V gene TRBV27 combines with J gene TRBJ2-3; D might be TRBD1 (6 bases). What was sequenced was peripheral blood. CDR3 protein: CASSPFRGVTDTQYF. For the CDR3, the DNA is TGTGCCAGCAGCCCATTCAGGGGTGTGACAGATACGCAGTATTTT.